Below are 23 T cell receptor beta chains sequenced from a single sample in a study of blood T cells in healthy people across ages. Through a sample-barcoded 5' primer and a J-beta primer mix, a second PCR was run for 7 to 11 cycles. One entry per CDR3 protein, called by TCRdb with MiXCR from the 5' RACE reads. The sample records about 680,000 distinct CDR3 sequences, 45% to 50% being singletons. The source material was blood. The receptors here all came from a woman in her sixties in good health.

This clonotype has only a few counts. The chain couples TRBV6-5 to TRBJ2-1, with D perhaps TRBD2 (6 bases). There are 15 residues in the CDR3. The germline CDR1 and CDR2 sequences are MNHEY and SVGAGI. Trimming cost V 0 bases and J 8 bases, with 14 bases left between them. Here the CDR3 DNA reads TGTGCCAGCAGTTACTCGGGGGGAGCCGATGATGAGCAGTTCTTC. This gives the protein CASSYSGGADDEQFF.

This chain uses TRBV12-5 with TRBJ2-7; possible D gene TRBD1, 5 bases. The DNA matches TRBJ2-5 better at its end, which makes the J call doubtful. This CDR3 contains 15 residues. Germline values: CDR1 LGHNT, CDR2 FRNRAP. The CDR3 spells CASGLGRAPGETQYF. In DNA, the CDR3 is TGTGCTAGTGGTTTGGGCAGGGCCCCCGGGGAGACCCAGTACTTC.

The genes are TRBV5-1 and TRBJ2-7; 11 bases align to TRBD1. The trim removed 4 bases at V and 5 bases at J, leaving 8 bases unmatched. Germline V gene data show CDR1 as SGHRS and CDR2 as YFSETQ. The CDR3 consists of 15 residues. CDR3 bases: TGCGCCAGCAGCCCTGGGACAGGGGGGAAAGACGAGCAGTACTTC. It translates to CASSPGTGGKDEQYF.

V usage is TRBV10-3 and J usage is TRBJ1-4; 10 nucleotides agree with TRBD1. The ends lost 6 bases at V and 8 bases at J; junction bases unmatched: 6. CDR1 is ENHRY, CDR2 SYGVKD, per germline. The CDR3 contains 14 residues. The CDR3 spells CAISGQGEEEKLFF. CDR3 DNA sequence: TGTGCCATCAGCGGACAGGGGGAGGAAGAAAAACTGTTTTTT.

V gene TRBV6-5 combines with J gene TRBJ2-5; TRBD1 is a possible D gene (5 bases). Deletions cut 5 bases from V and 5 bases from J, with 18 bases between. Germline-derived CDR1 and CDR2 are MNHEY and SVGAGI. CDR3 length: 15 amino acids. The CDR3 here is CASSRVTGRAETQYF. CDR3 sequence (DNA): TGTGCCAGCAGTCGGGTCACCGGCAGGGCGGAGACCCAGTACTTC.

The chain joins TRBV2 to TRBJ2-3, with 12 bases lining up with TRBD2. Trimming cost V 1 base and J 3 bases; bases outside gene matches: 8. The CDR3 contains 18 residues. Germline V gene lookup returns CDR1 SNHLY and CDR2 FYNNEI. The DNA of the CDR3 is TGTGCCAGCAGTGAAGGGACTAGCGGGAACTGGCAGACAGATACGCAGTATTTT. The encoded protein is CASSEGTSGNWQTDTQYF.

This clonotype was counted a few times. For the CDR3, the DNA is TGTGCCAGCAGCTTAGTAGCGGACAATGAGCAGTTCTTC. It yields the protein CASSLVADNEQFF. The chain employs TRBV7-3 and TRBJ2-1, with D maybe TRBD2 (6 bases). V lost 2 bases and J 5 bases, leaving 7 bases between the germline ends. There are 13 residues in the CDR3. Germline CDR1 is SGHTA and CDR2 is FQGTGA.

The chain combines TRBV5-1 with TRBJ2-7, with D maybe TRBD1 (7 bases). Germline V CDR1 and CDR2: SGHRS, YFSETQ. Trimming pared 0 bases from V and 3 bases from J, leaving 16 bases between. The CDR3 consists of 16 residues. In DNA form, the CDR3 reads TGCGCCAGCAGCTTGGCGGAGGGGGCGGCCTTCTACGAGCAGTACTTC. This encodes CASSLAEGAAFYEQYF.

CDR3 bases: TGCGCCAGCAGCCACAAGCGCGACGAGCAGTACTTC. Amino acids: CASSHKRDEQYF. This chain joins TRBV5-1 and TRBJ2-7; D is ambiguous. The CDR3 has 12 residues. Germline CDR1 reads SGHRS; CDR2 reads YFSETQ. V lost 4 bases and J lost 5, with 10 bases in between. The full variable domain, in which reference TRBV5-1 and TRBJ2-7 provide the parts outside the CDR3, is KAGVTQTPRYLIKTRGQQVTLSCSPISGHRSVSWYQQTPGQGLQFLFEYFSETQRNKGNFPGRFSGRQFSNSRSEMNVSTLELGDSALYLCASSHKRDEQYFGPGTRLTVT.

The chain uses TRBV29-1 and TRBJ2-3; TRBD2 agrees at 9 bases. The CDR3 is 14 residues long. The germline CDR1 and CDR2 sequences are SQVTM and ANQGSEA. V lost 6 bases, J lost 4 bases, and 8 bases stayed unmatched. The CDR3 nucleotides read TGCAGCGTCCGCAAAGCGGGAGGAGCAGATACGCAGTATTTT. The encoded protein is CSVRKAGGADTQYF.

The chain links TRBV27 to TRBJ2-3; D possibly corresponds to TRBD1 (6 bases). Germline-derived CDR1 and CDR2 are MNHEY and SMNVEV (reference sequence). CDR3 size: 15 residues. V gave up 2 bases and J gave up 6 bases, with 15 bases separating them. The CDR3 sequence: CASSLKGVIADTQYF. For the CDR3, the DNA is TGTGCCAGCAGTTTAAAGGGGGTTATCGCCGATACGCAGTATTTT.

This chain uses TRBV15 with TRBJ2-5; a weak D match, TRBD1 (5 bases). Per germline, CDR1 LNHNV and CDR2 YYDKDF (reference sequence). This CDR3 region has 15 residues. The germline V and J ends were trimmed by 0 bases and 2 bases, with 10 bases remaining between them. This CDR3 is CATSRDRQRQETQYF. CDR3 sequence (DNA): TGTGCCACCAGCAGAGATCGACAGAGACAAGAGACCCAGTACTTC.

V and J are TRBV7-9 and TRBJ2-7; D is perhaps TRBD2 (6 bases). Trimming pared 11 bases from V and 3 bases from J, leaving 11 bases between. The CDR3 runs to 11 residues. Per germline, CDR1 SEHNR and CDR2 FQNEAQ (reference sequence). The CDR3 here is CAVLGGYEQYF. The DNA for the CDR3 is TGTGCCGTCCTGGGGGGCTACGAGCAGTACTTC.

This clonotype has just a few counts. The chain couples TRBV20-1 to TRBJ2-7; 8 positions match TRBD1. The V segment lost 6 bases and the J segment 2 bases; nucleotides outside the gene matches: 9. This CDR3 is 14 amino acids long. The germline V gene encodes CDR1 DFQATT and CDR2 SNEGSKA (reference sequence). CDR3 bases: TGCAGTGCCACTGGGACAGGAAAGACCTACGAGCAGTACTTC. Its translation: CSATGTGKTYEQYF.

The chain links TRBV7-9 to TRBJ1-1, with 7 bases lining up with TRBD1. The J segment lost 3 bases and the V segment lost 1 base, leaving 2 bases of the junction unmatched. CDR1 SEHNR and CDR2 FQNEAQ come from the germline V gene (reference sequence). The CDR3 extends over 14 amino acids. Here the CDR3 DNA reads TGTGCCAGCAGCTTAGAGGGACAGTACACTGAAGCTTTCTTT. Amino acid sequence: CASSLEGQYTEAFF.

This clonotype came up a few times. This chain connects TRBV4-1 to TRBJ2-5; perhaps TRBD2 as D (6 bases). Trimming shortened V by 4 bases and J by 4 bases, and 16 bases separated the two germline ends. The V gene's germline CDR1 is MGHRA and CDR2 YSYEKL. This CDR3 contains 15 residues. As DNA, the CDR3 is TGCGCCAGCAGCCCCAGGGACTCCAGCTTAGAGACCCAGTACTTC. This gives the protein CASSPRDSSLETQYF.

The chain is built from TRBV9 and TRBJ2-3, with D perhaps TRBD2 (6 bases). Germline CDR1 SGDLS, CDR2 YYNGEE. V was shortened by 1 base and J by 3 bases, with 18 bases between the two germline ends. CDR3 length: 17 residues. CDR3 sequence reads: CASSVQAGGKGTDTQYF. CDR3 bases: TGTGCCAGCAGCGTACAGGCTGGAGGGAAGGGTACAGATACGCAGTATTTT. The full variable domain, rest sourced from reference TRBV9 and TRBJ2-3, is DSGVTQTPKHLITATGQRVTLRCSPRSGDLSVYWYQQSLDQGLQFLIQYYNGEERAKGNILERFSAQQFPDLHSELNLSSLELGDSALYFCASSVQAGGKGTDTQYFGPGTRLTVL.

This clonotype was picked up a small number of times. This chain connects TRBV2 to TRBJ2-5, with D unresolved. The V end was cut by 5 bases, the J end by 4 bases, with 11 bases between. CDR3 length equals 13 residues. Germline V gene lookup returns CDR1 SNHLY and CDR2 FYNNEI. CDR3 DNA: TGTGCCAGCAGTTCGAGACGAGGAGAGACCCAGTACTTC. It specifies CASSSRRGETQYF.

J is TRBJ2-7 and V is TRBV27, with 9 bases matching TRBD2. V shed 3 bases and J 3 bases; nucleotides not matched to a gene: 6. Germline V CDR1 and CDR2: MNHEY, SMNVEV (reference sequence). The CDR3 is 15 amino acids. The CDR3 is CASSFGGTSYYEQYF. CDR3 DNA: TGTGCCAGCAGTTTTGGTGGGACTAGCTACTACGAGCAGTACTTC.

This clonotype was recorded at least ten times. The chain recombines TRBV7-2 with TRBJ2-5, with D possibly TRBD2 on 6 matching bases. The CDR3 is 15 residues long. The V end lost 5 bases, the J end lost 11 bases, and 24 bases lay between the germline ends. Germline CDR1 is SGHTA and CDR2 is FQGNSA. CDR3 in amino acids: CASSPGLAGWDEQYF. In nucleotides, the CDR3 is TGTGCCAGCAGCCCGGGACTTGCGGGTTGGGATGAGCAGTACTTC. Variable domain in full (rest from reference TRBV7-2 and TRBJ2-5): GAGVSQSPSNKVTEKGKDVELRCDPISGHTALYWYRQSLGQGLEFLIYFQGNSAPDKSGLPSDRFSAERTGGSVSTLTIQRTQQEDSAVYLCASSPGLAGWDEQYFGPGTRLLVL.

This clonotype has a handful of counts. The gene calls are TRBV20-1 and TRBJ1-3; D ambiguous. The germline V gene encodes CDR1 DFQATT and CDR2 SNEGSKA (reference sequence). Trimming removed 0 bases from V and 0 bases from J, with 12 bases in between. This CDR3 has 16 amino acids. CDR3 nucleotides: TGCAGTGCTAGAGATCTGGAAGGCTTCTCTGGAAACACCATATATTTT. It specifies CSARDLEGFSGNTIYF.

This chain uses TRBV20-1 with TRBJ2-7, with D possibly TRBD1 on 6 matching bases. This CDR3 is 16 amino acids long. Germline V CDR1 and CDR2: DFQATT, SNEGSKA (reference sequence). V lost 5 bases and J lost 2, with 22 bases in between. In DNA, the CDR3 is TGCAGTGCTTATATGGACCGCCTGGGGGCTACCTACGAGCAGTACTTC. Translated: CSAYMDRLGATYEQYF.

DNA of the CDR3: TGTGCCAGCAGCCTAGGGGCCGAATTCTCGGAGACCCAGTACTTC. Protein sequence: CASSLGAEFSETQYF. The chain has TRBV7-3 and TRBJ2-5, with D maybe TRBD1 (5 bases). Germline-derived CDR1 and CDR2 are SGHTA and FQGTGA. Trimming took 5 bases from V and 5 from J, leaving 18 bases between them. The CDR3 totals 15 residues.